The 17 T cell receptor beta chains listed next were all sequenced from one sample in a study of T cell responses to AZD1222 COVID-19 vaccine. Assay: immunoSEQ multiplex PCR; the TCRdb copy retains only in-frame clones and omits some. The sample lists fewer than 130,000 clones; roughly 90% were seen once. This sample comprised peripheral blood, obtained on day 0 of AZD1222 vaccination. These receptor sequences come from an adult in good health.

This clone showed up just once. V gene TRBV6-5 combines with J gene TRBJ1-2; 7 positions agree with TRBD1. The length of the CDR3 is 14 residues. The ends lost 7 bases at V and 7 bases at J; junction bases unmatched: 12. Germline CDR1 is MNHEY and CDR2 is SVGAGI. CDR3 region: CASTQGGRLSGYTF. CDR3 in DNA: TGTGCCAGCACCCAGGGGGGGCGGTTGAGTGGCTACACCTTC.

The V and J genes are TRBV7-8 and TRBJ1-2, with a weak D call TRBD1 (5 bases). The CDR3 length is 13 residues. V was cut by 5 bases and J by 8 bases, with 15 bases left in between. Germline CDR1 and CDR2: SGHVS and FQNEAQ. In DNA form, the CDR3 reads TGTGCCAGCAGCCCAGGAGGGGTCGGCGGCTACACCTTC. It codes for CASSPGGVGGYTF.

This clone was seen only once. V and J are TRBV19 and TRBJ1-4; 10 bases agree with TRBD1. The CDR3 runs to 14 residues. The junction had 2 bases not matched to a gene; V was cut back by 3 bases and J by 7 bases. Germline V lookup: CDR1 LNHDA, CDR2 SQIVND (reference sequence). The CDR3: CASSIGQGVEKLFF. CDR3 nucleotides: TGTGCCAGTAGTATCGGACAGGGGGTTGAAAAACTGTTTTTT.

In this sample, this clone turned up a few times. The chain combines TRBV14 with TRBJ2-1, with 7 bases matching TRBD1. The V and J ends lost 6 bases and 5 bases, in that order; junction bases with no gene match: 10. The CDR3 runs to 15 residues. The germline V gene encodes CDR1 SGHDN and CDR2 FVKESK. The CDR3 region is CASRMTGWSNNEQFF. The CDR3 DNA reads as TGTGCCAGCAGAATGACAGGGTGGAGCAACAATGAGCAGTTCTTC.

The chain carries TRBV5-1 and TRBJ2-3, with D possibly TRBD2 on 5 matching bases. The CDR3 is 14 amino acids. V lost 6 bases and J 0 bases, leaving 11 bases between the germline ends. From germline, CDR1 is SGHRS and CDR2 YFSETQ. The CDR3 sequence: CASTEGTSTDTQYF. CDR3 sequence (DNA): TGCGCCAGCACCGAGGGAACTAGCACAGATACGCAGTATTTT.

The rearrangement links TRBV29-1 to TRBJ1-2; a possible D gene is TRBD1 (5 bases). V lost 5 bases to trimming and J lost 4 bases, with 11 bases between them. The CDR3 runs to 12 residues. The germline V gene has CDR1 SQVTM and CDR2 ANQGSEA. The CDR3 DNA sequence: TGCAGCGTTCCAACAGGAATCTATGGCTACACCTTC. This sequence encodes CSVPTGIYGYTF.

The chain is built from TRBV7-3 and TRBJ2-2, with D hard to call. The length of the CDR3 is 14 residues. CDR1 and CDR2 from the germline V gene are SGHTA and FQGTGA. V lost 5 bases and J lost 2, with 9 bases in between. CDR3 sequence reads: CASSPLGNTGELFF. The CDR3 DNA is TGTGCCAGCAGCCCTCTGGGTAACACCGGGGAGCTGTTTTTT. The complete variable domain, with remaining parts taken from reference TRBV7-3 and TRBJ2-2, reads GAGVSQTPSNKVTEKGKYVELRCDPISGHTALYWYRQSLGQGPEFLIYFQGTGAADDSGLPNDRFFAVRPEGSVSTLKIQRTERGDSAVYLCASSPLGNTGELFFGEGSRLTVL.

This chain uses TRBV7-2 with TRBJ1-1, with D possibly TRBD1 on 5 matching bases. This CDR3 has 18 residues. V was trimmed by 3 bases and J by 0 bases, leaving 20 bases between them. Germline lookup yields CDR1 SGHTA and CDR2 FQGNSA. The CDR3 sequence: CASSFLGTVGTMNTEAFF. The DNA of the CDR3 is TGTGCCAGCAGCTTTCTGGGGACTGTCGGCACTATGAACACTGAAGCTTTCTTT.

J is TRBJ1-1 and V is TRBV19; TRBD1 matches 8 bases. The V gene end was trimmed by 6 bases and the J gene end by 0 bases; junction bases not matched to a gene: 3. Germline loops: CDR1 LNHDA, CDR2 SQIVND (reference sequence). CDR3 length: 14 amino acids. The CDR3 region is CASRDRDVNTEAFF. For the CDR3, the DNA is TGTGCCAGTAGGGACAGGGATGTGAACACTGAAGCTTTCTTT.

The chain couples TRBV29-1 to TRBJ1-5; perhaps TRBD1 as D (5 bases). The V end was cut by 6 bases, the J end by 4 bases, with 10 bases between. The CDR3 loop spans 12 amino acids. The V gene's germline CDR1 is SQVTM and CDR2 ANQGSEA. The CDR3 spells CSVGDANQPQHF. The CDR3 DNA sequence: TGCAGCGTAGGGGACGCGAATCAGCCCCAGCATTTT.

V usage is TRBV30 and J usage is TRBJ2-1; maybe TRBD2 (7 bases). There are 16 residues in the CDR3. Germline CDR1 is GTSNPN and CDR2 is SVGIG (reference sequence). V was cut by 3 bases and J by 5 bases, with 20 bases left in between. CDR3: CAWRLPPGGPNNEQFF. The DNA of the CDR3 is TGTGCCTGGAGATTACCCCCCGGGGGGCCGAACAATGAGCAGTTCTTC.

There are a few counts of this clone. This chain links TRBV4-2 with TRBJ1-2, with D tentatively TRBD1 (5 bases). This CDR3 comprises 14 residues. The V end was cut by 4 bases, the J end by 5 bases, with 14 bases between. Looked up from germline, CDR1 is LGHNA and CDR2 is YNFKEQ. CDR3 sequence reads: CASSRGGAEYGYTF. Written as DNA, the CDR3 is TGTGCCAGCAGCCGAGGAGGGGCAGAATATGGCTACACCTTC.

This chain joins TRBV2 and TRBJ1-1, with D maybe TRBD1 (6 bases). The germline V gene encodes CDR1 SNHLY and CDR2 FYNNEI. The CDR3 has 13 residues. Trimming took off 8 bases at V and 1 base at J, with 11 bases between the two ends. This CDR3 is CASLGARNTEAFF. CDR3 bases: TGTGCCAGCCTGGGGGCGCGGAACACTGAAGCTTTCTTT.

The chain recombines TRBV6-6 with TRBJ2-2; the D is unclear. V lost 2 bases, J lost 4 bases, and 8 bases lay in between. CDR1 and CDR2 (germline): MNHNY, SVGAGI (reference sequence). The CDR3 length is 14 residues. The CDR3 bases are TGTGCCAGCAGTTACGGCAGCCCCACCGGGGAGCTGTTTTTT. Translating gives CASSYGSPTGELFF.

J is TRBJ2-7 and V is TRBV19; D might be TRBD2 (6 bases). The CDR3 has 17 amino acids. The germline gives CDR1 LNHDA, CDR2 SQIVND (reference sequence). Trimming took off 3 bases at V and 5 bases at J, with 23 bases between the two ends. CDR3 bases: TGTGCCAGTAGTATCTCGGGGGTTCGGACGGTGAATGACGAGCAGTACTTC. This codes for CASSISGVRTVNDEQYF.

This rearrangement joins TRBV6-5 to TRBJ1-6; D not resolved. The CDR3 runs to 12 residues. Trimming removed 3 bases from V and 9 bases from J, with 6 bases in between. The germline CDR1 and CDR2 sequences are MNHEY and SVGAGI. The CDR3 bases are TGTGCCAGCAGTTATTTAGGTTCACCCCTCCACTTT. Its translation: CASSYLGSPLHF.

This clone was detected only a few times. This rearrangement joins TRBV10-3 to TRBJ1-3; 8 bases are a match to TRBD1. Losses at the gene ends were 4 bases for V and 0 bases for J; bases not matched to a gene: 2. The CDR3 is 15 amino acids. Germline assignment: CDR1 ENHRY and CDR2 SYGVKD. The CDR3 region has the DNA TGTGCCATCAGTGCCGGGACAGGCTCTGGAAACACCATATATTTT. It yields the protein CAISAGTGSGNTIYF.